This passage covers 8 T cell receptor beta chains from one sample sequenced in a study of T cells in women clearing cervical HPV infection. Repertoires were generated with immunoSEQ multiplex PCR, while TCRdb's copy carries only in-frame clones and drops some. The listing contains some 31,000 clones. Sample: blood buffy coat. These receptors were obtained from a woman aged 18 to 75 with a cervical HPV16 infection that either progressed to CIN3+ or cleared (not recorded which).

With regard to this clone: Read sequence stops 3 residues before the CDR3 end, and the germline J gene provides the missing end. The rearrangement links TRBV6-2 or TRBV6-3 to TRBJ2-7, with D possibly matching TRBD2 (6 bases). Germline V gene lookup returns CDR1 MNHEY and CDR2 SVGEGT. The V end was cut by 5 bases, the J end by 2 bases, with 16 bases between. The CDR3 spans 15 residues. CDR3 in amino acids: CASSPLERGTYEQYF. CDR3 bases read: TGTGCCAGCAGTCCCCTAGAACGCGGGACCTACGAG.

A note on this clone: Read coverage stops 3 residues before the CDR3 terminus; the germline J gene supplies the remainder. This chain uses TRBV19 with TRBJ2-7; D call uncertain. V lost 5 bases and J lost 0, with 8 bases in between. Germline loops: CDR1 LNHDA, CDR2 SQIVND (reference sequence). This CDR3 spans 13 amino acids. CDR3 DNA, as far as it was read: TGTGCCAGTAGTCCCCTGGCCTCCTACGAG. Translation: CASSPLASYE. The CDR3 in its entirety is CASSPLASYEQYF.

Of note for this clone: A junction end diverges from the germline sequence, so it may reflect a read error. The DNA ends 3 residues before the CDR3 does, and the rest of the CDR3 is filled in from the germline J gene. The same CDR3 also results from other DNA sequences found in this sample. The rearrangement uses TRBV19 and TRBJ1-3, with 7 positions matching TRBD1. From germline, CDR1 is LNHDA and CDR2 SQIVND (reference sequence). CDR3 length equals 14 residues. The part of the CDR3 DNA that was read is TGTGCCAGCGGGGACAGCAGCTCTGGAAACACT. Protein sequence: CASGDSSSGNT. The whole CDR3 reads CASGDSSSGNTIYF.

The DNA read from the CDR3 is TGTGCCATCAGTGAGTTATCGGGAGGGGGTGCAGATACG. As protein: CAISELSGGGADT. The full CDR3 protein is CAISELSGGGADTQYF. The chain recombines TRBV10-3 with TRBJ2-3; 8 bases align to TRBD2. The read terminates 3 residues ahead of where the CDR3 ends, so the germline J gene completes it. The germline V gene has CDR1 ENHRY and CDR2 SYGVKD. This CDR3 region has 16 residues. Trimming at V came to 1 base and at J to 4 bases, leaving 7 bases not matched to a gene.

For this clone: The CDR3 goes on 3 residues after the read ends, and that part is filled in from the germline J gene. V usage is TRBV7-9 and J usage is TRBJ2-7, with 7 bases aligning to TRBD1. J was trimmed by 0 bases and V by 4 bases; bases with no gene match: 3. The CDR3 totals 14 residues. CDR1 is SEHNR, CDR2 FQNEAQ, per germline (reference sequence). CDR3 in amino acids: CASSSQGTSYEQYF. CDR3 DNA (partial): TGTGCCAGCAGCTCACAGGGGACCTCCTACGAG. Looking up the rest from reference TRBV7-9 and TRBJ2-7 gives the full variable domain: DTGVSQNPRHKITKRGQNVTFRCDPISEHNRLYWYRQTLGQGPEFLTYFQNEAQLEKSRLLSDRFSAERPKGSFSTLEIQRTEQGDSAMYLCASSSQGTSYEQYFGPGTRLTVT.

Partial CDR3 DNA: TGTGCCAGCAGGCAAGATCGAGCATCACCC. Translation gives CASRQDRASP. The whole CDR3 protein is CASRQDRASPLHF. The V and J genes are TRBV7-2 and TRBJ1-6; the D is unclear. Read coverage stops 3 residues before the CDR3 terminus; the germline J gene supplies the remainder. From germline, CDR1 is SGHTA and CDR2 FQGNSA. Trimming stripped 6 bases from V and 10 bases from J, with 13 bases between. The CDR3 totals 13 residues.

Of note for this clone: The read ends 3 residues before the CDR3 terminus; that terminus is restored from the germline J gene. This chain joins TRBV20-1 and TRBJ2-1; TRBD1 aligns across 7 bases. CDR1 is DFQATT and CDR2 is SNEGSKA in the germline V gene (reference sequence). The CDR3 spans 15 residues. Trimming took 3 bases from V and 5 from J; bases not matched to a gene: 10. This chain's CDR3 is CSARTGTVPHNEQFF. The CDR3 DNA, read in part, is TGCAGTGCTAGGACCGGGACAGTACCCCACAATGAG.

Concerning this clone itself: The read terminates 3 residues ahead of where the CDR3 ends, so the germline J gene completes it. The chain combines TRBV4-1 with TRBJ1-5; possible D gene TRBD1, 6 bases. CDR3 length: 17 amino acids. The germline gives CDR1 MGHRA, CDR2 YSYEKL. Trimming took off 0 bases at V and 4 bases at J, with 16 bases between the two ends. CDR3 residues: CASSQDPSGAQNQPQHF. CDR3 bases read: TGCGCCAGCAGCCAAGATCCCTCAGGGGCCCAGAATCAGCCC.